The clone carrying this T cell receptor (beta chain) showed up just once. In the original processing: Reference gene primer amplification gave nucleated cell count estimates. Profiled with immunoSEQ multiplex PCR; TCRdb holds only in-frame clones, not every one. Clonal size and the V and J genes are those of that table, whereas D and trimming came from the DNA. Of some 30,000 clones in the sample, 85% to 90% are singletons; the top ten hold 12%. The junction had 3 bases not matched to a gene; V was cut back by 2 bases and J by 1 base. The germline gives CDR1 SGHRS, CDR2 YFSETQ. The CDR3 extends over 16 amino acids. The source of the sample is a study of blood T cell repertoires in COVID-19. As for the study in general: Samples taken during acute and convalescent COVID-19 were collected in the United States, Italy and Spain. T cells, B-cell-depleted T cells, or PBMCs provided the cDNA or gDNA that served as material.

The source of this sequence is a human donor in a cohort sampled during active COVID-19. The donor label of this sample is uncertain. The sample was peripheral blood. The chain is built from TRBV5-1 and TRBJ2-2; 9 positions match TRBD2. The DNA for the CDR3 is TGCGCCAGCAGCTTCCTGACTAGCGGGAACACCGGGGAGCTGTTTTTT. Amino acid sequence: CASSFLTSGNTGELFF.